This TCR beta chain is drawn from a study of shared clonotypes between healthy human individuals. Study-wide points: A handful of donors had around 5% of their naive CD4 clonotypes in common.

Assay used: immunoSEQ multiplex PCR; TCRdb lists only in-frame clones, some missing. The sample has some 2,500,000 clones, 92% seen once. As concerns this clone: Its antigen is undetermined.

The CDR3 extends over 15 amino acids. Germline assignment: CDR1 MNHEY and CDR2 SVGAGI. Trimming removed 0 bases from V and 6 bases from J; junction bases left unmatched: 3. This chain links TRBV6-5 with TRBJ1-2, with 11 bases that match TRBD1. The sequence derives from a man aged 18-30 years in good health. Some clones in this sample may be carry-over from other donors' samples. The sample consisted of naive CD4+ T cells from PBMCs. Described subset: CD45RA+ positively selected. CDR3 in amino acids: CASSYSGQGANGYTF. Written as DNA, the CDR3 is TGTGCCAGCAGTTACTCAGGACAGGGGGCCAATGGCTACACCTTC.